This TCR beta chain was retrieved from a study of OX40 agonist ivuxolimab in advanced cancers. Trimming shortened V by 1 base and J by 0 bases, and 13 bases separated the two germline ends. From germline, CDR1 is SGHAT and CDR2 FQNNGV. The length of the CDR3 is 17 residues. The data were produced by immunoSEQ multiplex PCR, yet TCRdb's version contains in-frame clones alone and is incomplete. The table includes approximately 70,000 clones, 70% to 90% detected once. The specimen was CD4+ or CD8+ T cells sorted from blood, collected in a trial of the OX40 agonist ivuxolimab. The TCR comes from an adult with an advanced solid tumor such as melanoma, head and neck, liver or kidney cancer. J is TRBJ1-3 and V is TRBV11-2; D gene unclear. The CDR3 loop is CASSLAAGASSGNTIYF. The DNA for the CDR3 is TGTGCCAGCAGCTTAGCGGCGGGCGCAAGCTCTGGAAACACCATATATTTT.